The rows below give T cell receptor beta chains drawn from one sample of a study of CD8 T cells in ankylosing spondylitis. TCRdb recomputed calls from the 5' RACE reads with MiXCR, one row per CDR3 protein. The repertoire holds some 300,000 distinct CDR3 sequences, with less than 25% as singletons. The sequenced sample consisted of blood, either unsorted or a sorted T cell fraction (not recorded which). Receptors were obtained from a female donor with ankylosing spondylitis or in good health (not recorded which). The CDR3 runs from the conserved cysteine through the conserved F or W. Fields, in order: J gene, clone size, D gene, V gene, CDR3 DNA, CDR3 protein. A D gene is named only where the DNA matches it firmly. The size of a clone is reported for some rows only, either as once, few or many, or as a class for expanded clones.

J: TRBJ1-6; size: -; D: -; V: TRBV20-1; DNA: TGCAGTGCTAGGAGGAATTCACCCCTCCACTTT; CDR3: CSARRNSPLHF
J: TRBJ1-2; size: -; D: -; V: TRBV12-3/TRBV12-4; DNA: TGTACCAGCAGTTTACAGGGCGCCTATGGCTACACCTTC; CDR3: CTSSLQGAYGYTF
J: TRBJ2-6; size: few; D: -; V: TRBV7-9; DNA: TGTGCCCTATCTGGGGCCAACGTCCTGACTTTC; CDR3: CALSGANVLTF
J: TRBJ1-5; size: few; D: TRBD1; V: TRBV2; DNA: TGTGCCAGCAGTGGACAGGGCGGCGGCAATCAGCCCCAGCATTTT; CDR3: CASSGQGGGNQPQHF
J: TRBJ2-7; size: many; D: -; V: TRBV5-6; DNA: TGTGCCAGCAGCTTGGTAGGGAAGATGGGCGAGCAGTACTTC; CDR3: CASSLVGKMGEQYF
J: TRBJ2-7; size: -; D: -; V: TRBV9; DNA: TGTGCCAGCAGCGTAGCTTCCGACAGCCGCTACGAGCAGTACTTC; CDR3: CASSVASDSRYEQYF
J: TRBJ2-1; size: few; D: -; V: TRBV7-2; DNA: TGTGCCAGCAGCACAAGGACCCCATCTGAGCAGTTCTTC; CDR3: CASSTRTPSEQFF
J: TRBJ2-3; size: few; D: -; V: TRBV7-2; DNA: TGTGCCAGCAGCTTAACGGGAGGGGGCCCAGATACGCAGTATTTT; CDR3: CASSLTGGGPDTQYF
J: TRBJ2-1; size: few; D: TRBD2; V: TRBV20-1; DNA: TGCAGTGTCATACTAGCGGGAGTGTCCTACAATGAGCAGTTCTTC; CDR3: CSVILAGVSYNEQFF
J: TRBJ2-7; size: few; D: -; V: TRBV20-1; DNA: TGCAGTGCTAGAGGGGGACCAACGGTGGTCGAGCAGTACTTC; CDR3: CSARGGPTVVEQYF
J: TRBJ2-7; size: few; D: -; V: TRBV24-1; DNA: TGTGCCACCAGCGACAGTCACTCCTACGAGCAGTACTTC; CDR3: CATSDSHSYEQYF
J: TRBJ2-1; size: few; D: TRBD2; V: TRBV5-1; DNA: TGCGCCAGCAGCGGGGAGGGAACGGCAGTTAACAATGAGCAGTTCTTC; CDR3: CASSGEGTAVNNEQFF
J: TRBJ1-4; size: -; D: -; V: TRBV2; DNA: TGTGCCAGCAGCGCCCTAGGTGGACCTACTAATGAAAAACTGTTTTTT; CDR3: CASSALGGPTNEKLFF
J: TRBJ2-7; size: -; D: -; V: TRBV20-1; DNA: TGCAGTGCCATCCCCGCGGGATGGTACGAGCAGTACTTC; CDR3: CSAIPAGWYEQYF
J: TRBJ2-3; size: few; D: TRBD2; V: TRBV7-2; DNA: TGTGCCAGCAGCCCCAGACTAGCGGGAGGGGCATCAGATACGCAGTATTTT; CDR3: CASSPRLAGGASDTQYF
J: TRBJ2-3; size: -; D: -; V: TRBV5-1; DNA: TGCGCCAGCAGCAACCCATCCCAAGATACGCAGTATTTT; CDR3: CASSNPSQDTQYF
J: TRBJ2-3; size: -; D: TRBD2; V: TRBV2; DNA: TGTGCCGGGAGGACTAGCGGGATGGATACGCAGTATTTT; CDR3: CAGRTSGMDTQYF
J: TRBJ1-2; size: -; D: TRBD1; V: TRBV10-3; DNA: TGTGCCATCAGTGAGTCTGCTGGACAGGGGAGACATGGCTACACCTTC; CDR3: CAISESAGQGRHGYTF
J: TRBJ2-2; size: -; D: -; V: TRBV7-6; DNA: TGTGCCAGCAGCTTAGGAGCCGGGGGCGCGAACACCGGGGAGCTGTTTTTT; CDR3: CASSLGAGGANTGELFF
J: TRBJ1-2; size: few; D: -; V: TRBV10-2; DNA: TGCGCCAGCAGCGATGGCCATAACTATGGCTACACCTTC; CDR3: CASSDGHNYGYTF
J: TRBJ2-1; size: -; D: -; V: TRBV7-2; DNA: TGTGCCAGCAGCTTGGCAGGGGTTAATTACAATGAGCAGTTCTTC; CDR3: CASSLAGVNYNEQFF
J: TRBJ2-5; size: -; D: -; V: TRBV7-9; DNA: TGTGCCAGCAGCTCCTCCAGGGGGGGGGAGACCCAGTACTTC; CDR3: CASSSSRGGETQYF
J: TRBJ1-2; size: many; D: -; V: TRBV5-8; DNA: TGTGCCAGCAGCCGGGACACCAACTATGGCTACACCTTC; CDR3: CASSRDTNYGYTF
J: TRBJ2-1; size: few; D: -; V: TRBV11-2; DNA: TGTGCCAGCAGCTCCTGGGAGACCTCCTACAATGAGCAGTTCTTC; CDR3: CASSSWETSYNEQFF
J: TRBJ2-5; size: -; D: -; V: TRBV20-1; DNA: TGCAGTGCTAGCAGGGACACCCCAGAGACCCAGTACTTC; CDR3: CSASRDTPETQYF
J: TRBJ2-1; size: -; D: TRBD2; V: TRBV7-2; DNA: TGTGCCAGCAGCCCCGCTGGGACTAGCCACAATGAGCAGTTCTTC; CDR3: CASSPAGTSHNEQFF
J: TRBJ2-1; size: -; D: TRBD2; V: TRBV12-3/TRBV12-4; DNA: TGTACCTTCAGTTTAGCGCTTCTAGCGGGAGAGAGCTCCTACAATGAGCAGTTCTTC; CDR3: CTFSLALLAGESSYNEQFF
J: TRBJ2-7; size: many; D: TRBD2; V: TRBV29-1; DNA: TGCAGCGTTGAAGGCCTTACTAGCGGCCAAGGGGAGCAGTACTTC; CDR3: CSVEGLTSGQGEQYF
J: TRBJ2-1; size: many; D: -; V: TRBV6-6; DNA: TGTGCCAGCAGTCACCAGCGGGATGAGCAGTTCTTC; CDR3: CASSHQRDEQFF
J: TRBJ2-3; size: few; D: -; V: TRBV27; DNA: TGTGCCAGCAGCCGTGGGGGGGCAATTCAGGGAGATACGCAGTATTTT; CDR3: CASSRGGAIQGDTQYF
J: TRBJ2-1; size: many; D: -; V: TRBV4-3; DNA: TGCGCCAGCAGCTCAGAGTGGGGGTCCAATGAGCAGTTCTTC; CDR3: CASSSEWGSNEQFF
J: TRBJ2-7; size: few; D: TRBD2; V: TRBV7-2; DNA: TGTGCCAGCAGCTTAGGTGGGACTAGAGTCAAGCAGTACTTC; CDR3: CASSLGGTRVKQYF
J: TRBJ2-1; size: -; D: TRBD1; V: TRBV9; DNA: TGTGCCAGCAGCGGACAGGGGAGTGAGCAGTTCTTC; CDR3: CASSGQGSEQFF
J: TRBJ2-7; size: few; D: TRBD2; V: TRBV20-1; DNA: TGCAGTGCCCCGGGGGGTCTCCCCTACGAGCAGTACTTC; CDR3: CSAPGGLPYEQYF
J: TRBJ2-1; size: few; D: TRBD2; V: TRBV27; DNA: TGTGCCAGCACCTCACCGGGACTAGCGGGGAATGAGCAGTTCTTC; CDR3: CASTSPGLAGNEQFF
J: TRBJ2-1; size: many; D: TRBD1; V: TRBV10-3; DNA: TGTGCCATCAGTGAGTCCGGACAGGGCTACAATGAGCAGTTCTTC; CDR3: CAISESGQGYNEQFF
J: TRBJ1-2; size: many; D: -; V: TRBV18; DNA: TGTGCCAGCTCGCAGGGTAGGGAATATGGCTACACCTTC; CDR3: CASSQGREYGYTF
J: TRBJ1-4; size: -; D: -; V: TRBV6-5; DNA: TGTGCCAGCAGTTACACCCACGGGAATGAAAAACTGTTTTTT; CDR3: CASSYTHGNEKLFF
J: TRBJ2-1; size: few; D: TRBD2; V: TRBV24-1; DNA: TGTGCCACCGAACAGAATAGCGGGACCGGTGAGCAGTTCTTC; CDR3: CATEQNSGTGEQFF
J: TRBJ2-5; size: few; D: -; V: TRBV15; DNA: TGTGCCACCAGCAGAGGGGGGGCAGGGCAAGAGACCCAGTACTTC; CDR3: CATSRGGAGQETQYF
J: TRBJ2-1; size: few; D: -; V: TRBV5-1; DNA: TGCGCCAGCAGCTCCGCGGTCAGCTCCTACAATGAGCAGTTCTTC; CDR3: CASSSAVSSYNEQFF
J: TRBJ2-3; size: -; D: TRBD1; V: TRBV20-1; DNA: TGCAGTGCTGGGGACAGGGGAAACACAGATACGCAGTATTTT; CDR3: CSAGDRGNTDTQYF
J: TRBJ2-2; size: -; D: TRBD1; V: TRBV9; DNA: TGTGCCAGCAGCTTACTCAACAGGGGCACCGGGGAGCTGTTTTTT; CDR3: CASSLLNRGTGELFF
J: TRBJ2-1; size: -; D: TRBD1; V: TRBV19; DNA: TGTGCCAGTATGACGGACAGGGGGGGGAATGAGCAGTTCTTC; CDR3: CASMTDRGGNEQFF
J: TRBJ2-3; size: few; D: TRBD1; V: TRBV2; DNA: TGTGCCAGCACATGGGGACAGATAGGATCAGATACGCAGTATTTT; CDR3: CASTWGQIGSDTQYF
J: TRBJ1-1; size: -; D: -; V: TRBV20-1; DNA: TGCAGTGCCTCCTGGAACACTGAAGCTTTCTTT; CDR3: CSASWNTEAFF
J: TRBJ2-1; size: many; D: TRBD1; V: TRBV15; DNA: TGTGCCATCTACAGGGGGTCTCCCTCCTACAATGAGCAGTTCTTC; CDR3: CAIYRGSPSYNEQFF
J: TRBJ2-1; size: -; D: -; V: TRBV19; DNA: TGTGCCAGTAGTATAGAAGAGGGATTCCCCTACAATGAGCAGTTCTTC; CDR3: CASSIEEGFPYNEQFF
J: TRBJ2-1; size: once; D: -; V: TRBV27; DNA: TGTGCCAGCAGTTTTGGGCAGATTTACGCTGAGCAGTTCTTC; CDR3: CASSFGQIYAEQFF
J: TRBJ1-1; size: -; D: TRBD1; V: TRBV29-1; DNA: TGCAGCGTAGAGATCAGGGGGCGAAGGACTGAAGCTTTCTTT; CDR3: CSVEIRGRRTEAFF
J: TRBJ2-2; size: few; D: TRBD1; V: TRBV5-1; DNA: TGCGCCAGCAGCTTGCTCGGACAGGGGGACACCGGGGAGCTGTTTTTT; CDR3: CASSLLGQGDTGELFF
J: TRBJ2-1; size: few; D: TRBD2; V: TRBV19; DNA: TGTGCCAGTAGTACCCGCCTGGGTCTAGCGGAGAGCACGAATGAGCAGTTCTTC; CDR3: CASSTRLGLAESTNEQFF
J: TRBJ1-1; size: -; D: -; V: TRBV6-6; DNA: TGTGCCAGCAGTCCCTCAGGGGACACTGAAGCTTTCTTT; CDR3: CASSPSGDTEAFF
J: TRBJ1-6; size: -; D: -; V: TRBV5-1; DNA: TGCGCCAGCAGCCCAGGACAGAATTCACCCCTCCACTTT; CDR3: CASSPGQNSPLHF
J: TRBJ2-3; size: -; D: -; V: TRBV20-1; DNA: TGCAGTGCTTACCGGGACCCCACCCAAGATACGCAGTATTTT; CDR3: CSAYRDPTQDTQYF
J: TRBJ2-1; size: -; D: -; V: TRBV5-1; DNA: TGCGCCAGCAGCGATCCGGGACTCAGCTACAATGAGCAGTTCTTC; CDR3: CASSDPGLSYNEQFF
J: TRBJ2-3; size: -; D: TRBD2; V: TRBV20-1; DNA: TGCAGTGCTCCCCGGACTAGCGGGATGAGCACAGATACGCAGTATTTT; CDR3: CSAPRTSGMSTDTQYF
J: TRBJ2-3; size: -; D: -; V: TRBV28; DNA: TGTGCCAGCAGCCCCGGGGCTCGACCCGAGATCGGGGATACGCAGTATTTT; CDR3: CASSPGARPEIGDTQYF
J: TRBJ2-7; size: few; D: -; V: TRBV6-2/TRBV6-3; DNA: TGTGCCAGCAGTTACTCTGGACAGAACTACGAGCAGTACTTC; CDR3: CASSYSGQNYEQYF
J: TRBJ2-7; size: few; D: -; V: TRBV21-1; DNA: TGTGCCAGCAGCAAACCTGGTCTAGCGGCAAGAACCGAGCAGTACTTC; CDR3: CASSKPGLAARTEQYF